These 9 T cell receptor beta chains originate from one sample sequenced in a study of cytomegalovirus exposure and HLA in healthy donors. Primers for the PCR totalled 60 Vbeta and 13 Jbeta. Clones were sequenced by immunoSEQ multiplex PCR, and TCRdb holds only the in-frame ones, with some missing. This sample's table reports approximately 60,000 clones. Sequencing was performed on PBMCs. Source of these receptors: a man aged 30 to 45 in good health and CMV-seropositive.

The chain is built from TRBV29-1 and TRBJ2-3; maybe TRBD1 (6 bases). CDR3 length: 13 amino acids. V lost 6 bases to trimming and J lost 4 bases, with 14 bases between them. Per germline, CDR1 SQVTM and CDR2 ANQGSEA. Written as DNA, the CDR3 is TGCAGCGTCATCAGGGGTAGCCCAGATACGCAGTATTTT. This codes for CSVIRGSPDTQYF.

The chain joins TRBV9 to TRBJ2-1, with TRBD2 as a possible D gene (7 bases). Trimming took off 4 bases at V and 6 bases at J, with 14 bases between the two ends. Germline V CDR1 and CDR2: SGDLS, YYNGEE. The CDR3 loop spans 14 amino acids. The CDR3 loop is CASSLTRGRNEQFF. The CDR3 nucleotides read TGTGCCAGCAGCCTGACGCGGGGGCGCAATGAGCAGTTCTTC.

V and J are TRBV4-1 and TRBJ2-7; possibly TRBD1 for D (6 bases). This CDR3 spans 17 amino acids. Trimming took off 1 base at V and 0 bases at J, with 16 bases between the two ends. Germline V gene data show CDR1 as MGHRA and CDR2 as YSYEKL. The CDR3 sequence is CASSQVIISDSSYEQYF. The CDR3 region has the DNA TGCGCCAGCAGCCAAGTTATTATTTCGGACAGCTCCTACGAGCAGTACTTC.

The chain has TRBV30 and TRBJ1-2; tentative D call: TRBD1 (6 bases). Germline CDR1 GTSNPN, CDR2 SVGIG (reference sequence). Trimming took off 3 bases at V and 2 bases at J, with 13 bases between the two ends. The CDR3 has 14 amino acids. The CDR3 coding sequence is TGTGCCTGGAGCGCCACTGGACAGAACTATGGCTACACCTTC. It encodes CAWSATGQNYGYTF. Based on the CDR3 plus reference TRBV30 and TRBJ1-2, the full variable domain is SQTIHQWPATLVQPVGSPLSLECTVEGTSNPNLYWYRQAAGRGLQLLFYSVGIGQISSEVPQNLSASRPQDRQFILSSKKLLLSDSGFYLCAWSATGQNYGYTFGSGTRLTVV.

With respect to this clone: The junction departs from the called germline gene at one end, perhaps through a read error. The chain employs TRBV5-4 and TRBJ2-3, with D perhaps matching TRBD2 (6 bases). This CDR3 is 16 amino acids long. The germline V gene has CDR1 SGHNT and CDR2 YYREEE (reference sequence). CDR3 loop: CASSDRATTSTDKQYF. The CDR3 DNA reads as TGTGCCAGCAGCGATCGGGCTACTACTAGCACAGATAAGCAGTATTTT.

This chain joins TRBV19 and TRBJ1-2; 7 bases align to TRBD1. V lost 7 bases, J lost 5 bases, and 13 bases stayed unmatched. Germline V gives CDR1 LNHDA, CDR2 SQIVND (reference sequence). The CDR3 has 15 residues. The CDR3 here is CASNGWTGTGYGYTF. The CDR3 DNA follows: TGTGCCAGTAATGGGTGGACAGGAACGGGTTATGGCTACACCTTC.

As for this clone: A junction boundary mismatches the germline segment, possibly from a read error. V usage is TRBV6-1 and J usage is TRBJ1-2; no clear D gene. Germline V gene sequence: CDR1 MNHNS, CDR2 SASEGT. The CDR3 length is 9 residues. In DNA form, the CDR3 reads TGCGGGAGGGACTATGGCTACACCTTC. Translation: CGRDYGYTF.

The CDR3 DNA reads as TGTGCCAGCAGCTTAAGTTTCGGGGGGGCTCAGTTCTTC. This codes for CASSLSFGGAQFF. The chain is built from TRBV7-3 and TRBJ2-1; TRBD2 matches 8 bases. V lost 1 base and J lost 13; bases outside the gene matches: 6. This CDR3 has 13 residues. Germline CDR1 is SGHTA and CDR2 is FQGTGA.

The CDR3 region is CASSSGTSFPETQYF. The CDR3 nucleotides are TGTGCCAGCAGTTCCGGGACTAGCTTTCCAGAGACCCAGTACTTC. The J gene is TRBJ2-5, the V gene TRBV6-5, with TRBD2 matching 9 bases. Germline V lookup: CDR1 MNHEY, CDR2 SVGAGI. The J segment lost 4 bases and the V segment lost 4 bases, leaving 7 bases of the junction unmatched. The CDR3 covers 15 residues.